The 14 T cell receptor beta chains listed next were all sequenced from one sample in a study of shared clonotypes between healthy human individuals (TCRdb year 2020). The receptor library was made with the immunoSEQ multiplex PCR assay. Held by TCRdb, this immuneACCESS table contains in-frame sequences only and omits some clones. Under half of the omission traces to an unresolved V gene where checked; the cause of the rest is unknown. In this sample the table shows under 650,000 clones, 90% to 96% of which occur a single time. 0.06% of the sample goes to the ten largest clones. The sequenced material came from naive CD4+ T cells sorted from blood. The sample's cell subset or site label, in plain terms: CD45RA+ positively selected. The receptors were sampled from a woman aged 30 to 39 in good health.

Concerning this clone itself: The sample holds other DNA sequences that translate to the same CDR3. The chain combines TRBV9 with TRBJ2-2; 11 nucleotides match TRBD2. The CDR3 extends over 16 amino acids. Germline trimming cut 2 bases from V and 0 bases from J; bases unmatched to any gene: 0. Germline V lookup: CDR1 SGDLS, CDR2 YYNGEE. CDR3 sequence (DNA): TGTGCCAGCAGCGTTAGCGGGAGGGCGAACACCGGGGAGCTGTTTTTT. Its protein product is CASSVSGRANTGELFF. The whole variable domain, remainder taken from reference TRBV9 and TRBJ2-2, is DSGVTQTPKHLITATGQRVTLRCSPRSGDLSVYWYQQSLDQGLQFLIQYYNGEERAKGNILERFSAQQFPDLHSELNLSSLELGDSALYFCASSVSGRANTGELFFGEGSRLTVL.

V gene TRBV18 combines with J gene TRBJ1-1; possible D gene TRBD1, 5 bases. The CDR3 has 14 amino acids. Trimming cost V 5 bases and J 1 base, with 11 bases left between them. Looked up from germline, CDR1 is KGHSH and CDR2 is LQKENI. As DNA, the CDR3 is TGTGCCAGCTCATCAGAAACAGGGAACACTGAAGCTTTCTTT. Its translation is CASSSETGNTEAFF.

The chain uses TRBV29-1 and TRBJ2-3, with D perhaps matching TRBD2 (7 bases). This CDR3 has 14 residues. Germline CDR1 reads SQVTM; CDR2 reads ANQGSEA. With 7 bases removed from V and 4 bases from J, the gap between germline ends came to 18 bases. CDR3 nucleotides: TGCAGCGCCCGAGGGGGGGTTTCCCCAGATACGCAGTATTTT. Encoded protein: CSARGGVSPDTQYF.

This clone was detected only once. The gene calls are TRBV5-1 and TRBJ2-3; 7 nucleotides align to TRBD2. Germline values: CDR1 SGHRS, CDR2 YFSETQ. Trimming took 1 base from V and 1 from J; bases not matched to a gene: 3. This CDR3 comprises 15 residues. The CDR3 DNA reads TGCGCCAGCAGCTTGCGGGGGGTCGGCACAGATACGCAGTATTTT. Translating gives CASSLRGVGTDTQYF.

The chain combines TRBV6-1 with TRBJ2-1, with 13 bases lining up with TRBD2. The CDR3 has 15 amino acids. Looked up from germline, CDR1 is MNHNS and CDR2 is SASEGT. The trim removed 4 bases at V and 9 bases at J, leaving 6 bases unmatched. The CDR3 reads CASSGGTSGNSEQFF. The CDR3 DNA sequence: TGTGCCAGCAGTGGGGGGACTAGCGGGAATTCTGAGCAGTTCTTC.

The chain has TRBV18 and TRBJ2-7; 7 bases align to TRBD1. V trimming: 1 base; J trimming: 3 bases; junction bases outside the gene matches: 6. The CDR3 is made up of 15 amino acids. Germline CDR1 KGHSH, CDR2 LQKENI. CDR3 coding DNA: TGTGCCAGCTCACCACGACAGGGCGAGATCTACGAGCAGTACTTC. This encodes CASSPRQGEIYEQYF.

The rearrangement joins TRBV28 to TRBJ2-5, with 7 positions matching TRBD2. V gave up 6 bases and J gave up 6 bases; unmatched junction bases: 16. Germline V CDR1 and CDR2: MDHEN, SYDVKM. The CDR3 is made up of 16 amino acids. The CDR3 DNA reads TGTGCCAGCAGCCTGGCCGGTGGTGGCGGGAGAAAGACCCAGTACTTC. This encodes CASSLAGGGGRKTQYF.

In its sample, this clone was seen a few times. The CDR3 DNA is TGTGCTAGTGCCCGAGGAGGGAACACTGAAGCTTTCTTT. Its protein is CASARGGNTEAFF. The chain carries TRBV12-5 and TRBJ1-1; D gene unclear. Between the trimmed V and J ends, which lost 7 bases and 1 base, there was a span of 10 bases. The CDR3 runs 13 residues. Germline CDR1 is LGHNT and CDR2 is FRNRAP. The complete variable domain, with remaining parts taken from reference TRBV12-5 and TRBJ1-1, reads DARVTQTPRHKVTEMGQEVTMRCQPILGHNTVFWYRQTMMQGLELLAYFRNRAPLDDSGMPKDRFSAEMPDATLATLKIQPSEPRDSAVYFCASARGGNTEAFFGQGTRLTVV.

The rearrangement joins TRBV5-1 to TRBJ2-3, with TRBD2 identical over 10 bases. The CDR3 contains 16 residues. Per germline, CDR1 SGHRS and CDR2 YFSETQ. V trimming: 0 bases; J trimming: 8 bases; junction bases outside the gene matches: 9. CDR3 DNA: TGCGCCAGCAGCTTGGCCTGGCTAGCGGGAGTCGGTACGCAGTATTTT. Encoded protein: CASSLAWLAGVGTQYF.

The rearrangement uses TRBV5-6 and TRBJ1-2; maybe TRBD1 (5 bases). Germline V gene data show CDR1 as SGHDT and CDR2 as YYEEEE. The CDR3 sequence is 17 residues long. Trimming removed 0 bases from V and 0 bases from J, with 15 bases in between. This chain's CDR3 is CASSLAPGHPANYGYTF. The DNA of the CDR3 is TGTGCCAGCAGCTTGGCCCCCGGACATCCAGCTAACTATGGCTACACCTTC.

This clone was recorded once. This chain uses TRBV5-1 with TRBJ2-7; possible D gene TRBD1, 6 bases. Trimming removed 1 base at V and 5 bases at J, with 10 bases between. The CDR3 is 13 residues long. Germline V gene data show CDR1 as SGHRS and CDR2 as YFSETQ. The CDR3 spells CASSLLQGNEQYF. The CDR3 coding sequence is TGCGCCAGCAGCTTGTTACAGGGCAACGAGCAGTACTTC.

The chain uses TRBV28 and TRBJ1-1, with D maybe TRBD1 (5 bases). The germline gives CDR1 MDHEN, CDR2 SYDVKM. This CDR3 spans 17 amino acids. The V and J ends lost 5 bases and 1 base respectively, with 20 bases between them. CDR3 in amino acids: CASSELRMGPTNTEAFF. The CDR3 DNA reads as TGTGCCAGCAGTGAACTGAGGATGGGACCCACGAACACTGAAGCTTTCTTT.

As to this clone: Other DNA sequences in the same sample also yield this CDR3. J is TRBJ2-6 and V is TRBV2; no definite D call. Germline loops: CDR1 SNHLY, CDR2 FYNNEI. This CDR3 has 14 amino acids. Deletions cut 6 bases from V and 1 base from J, with 7 bases between. The CDR3 here is CASRLGSGANVLTF. The CDR3 nucleotides read TGTGCCAGCAGGTTGGGATCTGGGGCCAACGTCCTGACTTTC.

This chain uses TRBV2 with TRBJ1-4, with 7 bases fitting TRBD1. Trimming took 1 base from V and 7 from J; bases not matched to a gene: 6. Germline assignment: CDR1 SNHLY and CDR2 FYNNEI. The CDR3 has 15 amino acids. The CDR3 loop is CASSEGDRDGEKLFF. The CDR3 DNA reads as TGTGCCAGCAGTGAAGGAGACAGGGATGGTGAAAAACTGTTTTTT.